These 11 T cell receptor beta chains originate from one sample sequenced in a study of T cells in Graves' hyperthyroidism and ophthalmopathy (dated by TCRdb to about 2019). To prepare the library, multiplex PCR was applied. Sequencing was carried out with an Illumina HiSeq 2000. The TCR beta CDR3 regions were amplified from RNA transcripts. The TCR CDR3 was subjected to a first round of RT-PCR using the HTBI primer set and the Qiagen OneStep RT-PCR kit. Through fastp at Q25 and MiXCR, TCRdb rebuilt clones from the public reads, retaining in-frame beta chains. One record per CDR3 amino acid sequence lists the most common genes and DNA. For this sample there are around 480,000 distinct CDR3 sequences; approximately 15% appear just once. Of the sample, 15% to 20% is held by the ten largest clones. The specimen was blood. The receptors were gathered from a woman between 18 and 29 years old with Graves' hyperthyroidism.

The table lists this clonotype with many counts. The chain is built from TRBV12-3 or TRBV12-4 and TRBJ1-2, with TRBD1 identical over 8 bases. This CDR3 is 16 amino acids long. Germline trimming cut 6 bases from V and 4 bases from J; bases unmatched to any gene: 13. This chain's CDR3 is CASSTLGRGLFYGYTF. CDR3 DNA: TGTGCCAGCAGCACCCTCGGCAGGGGGCTATTCTATGGCTACACCTTC.

This clonotype was picked up many times. The V gene is TRBV12-5, the J gene TRBJ2-1; D is possibly TRBD1 (6 bases). Per the germline V gene, CDR1 is LGHNT and CDR2 is FRNRAP. The CDR3 extends over 16 amino acids. The V and J ends lost 5 bases and 7 bases respectively, with 21 bases between them. The CDR3 DNA is TGTGCTAGTGGTGCCAACGCCGGGACACGGATAAATGAGCAGTTCTTC. Amino acid sequence: CASGANAGTRINEQFF.

This clonotype occurred many times. V usage is TRBV6-1 and J usage is TRBJ1-3; no clear D. Trimming left V 2 bases short and J 4 bases short, with 3 bases between. The CDR3 totals 12 residues. Germline values: CDR1 MNHNS, CDR2 SASEGT. The CDR3 nucleotides read TGTGCCAGCAGTGAACAAGGAAACACCATATATTTT. Protein product: CASSEQGNTIYF.

The V and J genes are TRBV29-1 and TRBJ2-3; 9 bases map to TRBD2. CDR3 length: 15 amino acids. Trimming cost V 4 bases and J 2 bases; bases outside gene matches: 7. In germline, CDR1 is SQVTM, CDR2 ANQGSEA. The CDR3 nucleotides are TGCAGCGTTGTGTTCGCGGGAGGGCCCACAGATACGCAGTATTTT. It codes for CSVVFAGGPTDTQYF.

This clonotype was seen repeatedly, ten times or more. The CDR3 sequence: CASSSRTSVYNEQFF. CDR3 bases: TGTGCCAGCAGCTCGCGGACTAGCGTCTACAATGAGCAGTTCTTC. V and J are TRBV7-2 and TRBJ2-1; 9 nucleotides agree with TRBD2. Germline loops: CDR1 SGHTA, CDR2 FQGNSA. The CDR3 contains 15 residues. J lost 3 bases, V lost 4 bases, and 4 bases had no gene match.

This clonotype showed up many times. This chain uses TRBV12-3 or TRBV12-4 with TRBJ1-4; no definite D call. The CDR3 length is 16 residues. Trimming pared 5 bases from V and 2 bases from J, leaving 15 bases between. CDR3 bases: TGTGCCAGCAGTATAGGACCGGGAAGGACTAATGAAAAACTGTTTTTT. Translated, it gives CASSIGPGRTNEKLFF.

V is TRBV20-1 and J is TRBJ2-1; possible D gene TRBD1, 7 bases. The CDR3 has 15 residues. Germline V gives CDR1 DFQATT, CDR2 SNEGSKA (reference sequence). Trimming pared 3 bases from V and 5 bases from J, leaving 17 bases between. The CDR3 region has the DNA TGCAGTGCTAGGGCCCGGGACAGCGGGCACAATGAGCAGTTCTTC. Translation: CSARARDSGHNEQFF.

This clonotype was seen only a few times. The chain joins TRBV3-1 to TRBJ2-1, with 7 bases matching TRBD2. The germline V gene encodes CDR1 LGHDT and CDR2 YNNKEL (reference sequence). V trimming: 5 bases; J trimming: 3 bases; junction bases outside the gene matches: 10. The CDR3 covers 16 residues. CDR3 loop: CASSNPWGGFYNEQFF. The CDR3 DNA sequence: TGTGCCAGCAGCAATCCGTGGGGGGGGTTCTACAATGAGCAGTTCTTC.

The J gene is TRBJ2-7, the V gene TRBV20-1; 8 bases map to TRBD2. V lost 0 bases to trimming and J lost 2 bases; unmatched junction nucleotides: 9. CDR1 is DFQATT and CDR2 is SNEGSKA in the germline V gene (reference sequence). This CDR3 has 16 amino acids. The CDR3 DNA follows: TGCAGTGCTAGAGATCCTGCGGGGGGCTCACCCTACGAGCAGTACTTC. Translation: CSARDPAGGSPYEQYF.

This clonotype was recorded once. Given a much more abundant clone one base away, this may be a read error. This chain links TRBV18 with TRBJ1-1, with a tentative D call TRBD1 (6 bases). This CDR3 is built from 13 residues. Germline V gene sequence: CDR1 KGHSH, CDR2 LQKENI. CDR3 nucleotide sequence: TGTGCCAGCTCAAGGGACAAGAACACTGAAGATTTCTTT. This sequence encodes CASSRDKNTEDFF.

J is TRBJ2-4 and V is TRBV7-2; 8 bases are a match to TRBD2. In germline, CDR1 is SGHTA, CDR2 FQGNSA. This CDR3 contains 15 residues. Trimming cost V 4 bases and J 7 bases; bases outside gene matches: 9. The CDR3 is CASSSPRSGSNIQYF. The CDR3 nucleotides are TGTGCCAGCAGCTCCCCCAGAAGCGGGAGTAACATTCAGTACTTC.